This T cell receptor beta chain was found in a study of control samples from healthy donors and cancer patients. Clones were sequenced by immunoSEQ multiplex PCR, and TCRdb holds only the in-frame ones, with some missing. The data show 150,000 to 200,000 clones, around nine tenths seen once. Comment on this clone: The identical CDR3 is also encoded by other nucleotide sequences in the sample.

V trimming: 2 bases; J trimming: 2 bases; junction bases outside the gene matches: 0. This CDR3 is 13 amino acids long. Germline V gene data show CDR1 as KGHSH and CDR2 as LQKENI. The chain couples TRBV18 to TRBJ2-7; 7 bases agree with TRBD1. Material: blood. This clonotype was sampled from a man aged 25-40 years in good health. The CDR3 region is CASSPGTAYEQYF. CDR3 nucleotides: TGTGCCAGCTCACCAGGGACAGCCTACGAGCAGTACTTC.